Below, 29 T cell receptor beta chains from the same sample are listed, as sequenced in a study of T cell repertoires in cytomegalovirus infection. What these receptors recognize is not known. TCRdb reanalysed the reads using MiXCR and keeps one entry per CDR3 protein. Altogether roughly 100,000 distinct CDR3 sequences are present, around 40% being singletons, with the ten largest covering roughly 70%. The starting material was CD8+ T cells from cultured PBMCs, obtained from culture after CMV antigen stimulation. The receptors derive from a human donor in good health (CMV status not recorded). Some clones in this sample may be carry-over from other donors' samples.

V usage is TRBV19 and J usage is TRBJ1-2; the D is unclear. The V and J ends lost 4 bases and 4 bases respectively, with 19 bases between them. The CDR3 runs to 16 residues. CDR1 LNHDA and CDR2 SQIVND come from the germline V gene (reference sequence). The CDR3 DNA reads TGTGCCAGTAGTACCCTCGTAACGGCCCGGGGCTATGGCTACACCTTC. Translation gives CASSTLVTARGYGYTF.

The chain employs TRBV29-1 and TRBJ1-1, with unresolved D. The germline gives CDR1 SQVTM, CDR2 ANQGSEA. The CDR3 length is 11 residues. Trimming removed 5 bases from V and 4 bases from J, with 8 bases in between. This CDR3 is CSVPESTEAFF. The CDR3 nucleotides are TGCAGCGTTCCTGAAAGCACTGAAGCTTTCTTT.

The chain couples TRBV11-3 to TRBJ2-7; 10 bases fit TRBD1. The germline gives CDR1 SGHNT, CDR2 YENEEA. With 8 bases clipped from V and 0 bases from J, the junction kept 16 bases outside the gene matches. The CDR3 is 18 residues long. The CDR3 DNA follows: TGTGCCAGCGGCATCGAGGGACAGGGGAAGGGCCGCTCCTACGAGCAGTACTTC. It specifies CASGIEGQGKGRSYEQYF.

This clonotype was counted only a few times. The V and J genes are TRBV7-8 and TRBJ1-2; D may be TRBD1 (6 bases). Trimming pared 5 bases from V and 6 bases from J, leaving 25 bases between. The CDR3 consists of 17 residues. Germline V lookup: CDR1 SGHVS, CDR2 FQNEAQ. Here the CDR3 DNA reads TGTGCCAGCAGCGACCGGGACAAGGAGGGATTCTTCAATGGCTACACCTTC. Translated: CASSDRDKEGFFNGYTF. The complete variable domain, with remaining parts taken from reference TRBV7-8 and TRBJ1-2, reads GAGVSQSPRYKVAKRGQDVALRCDPISGHVSLFWYQQALGQGPEFLTYFQNEAQLDKSGLPSDRFFAERPEGSVSTLKIQRTQQEDSAVYLCASSDRDKEGFFNGYTFGSGTRLTVV.

This clonotype was found a few times. V usage is TRBV10-3 and J usage is TRBJ1-1; TRBD1 aligns across 10 bases. CDR3 length equals 16 residues. The germline V gene has CDR1 ENHRY and CDR2 SYGVKD. Trimming at V came to 7 bases and at J to 4 bases, leaving 12 bases not matched to a gene. The CDR3: CAITNIWTGGSTEAFF. DNA of the CDR3: TGTGCCATCACTAATATCTGGACAGGGGGTAGCACTGAAGCTTTCTTT.

This clonotype was picked up a small number of times. The CDR3 DNA is TGTGCCAGCAGTTTACCGCCAGAGAACAATGAGCAGTTCTTC. As protein: CASSLPPENNEQFF. J is TRBJ2-1 and V is TRBV12-3 or TRBV12-4; D is unclear. Trimming removed 2 bases from V and 5 bases from J, with 10 bases in between. This CDR3 is built from 14 residues.

This chain connects TRBV19 to TRBJ1-2; D is unclear. Trimming stripped 3 bases from V and 4 bases from J, with 12 bases between. The germline CDR1 and CDR2 sequences are LNHDA and SQIVND (reference sequence). The CDR3 covers 14 residues. CDR3 DNA sequence: TGTGCCAGTAGTATCGAAGGGCGGGGCTATGGCTACACCTTC. This gives the protein CASSIEGRGYGYTF.

This clonotype was detected only once. At one of its ends the junction is not consistent with the germline gene, which may arise from a read error. The genes are TRBV6-5 and TRBJ1-4; D is possibly TRBD1 (5 bases). The CDR3 runs to 16 residues. Germline CDR1 reads MNHEY; CDR2 reads SVGAGI. CDR3 in amino acids: CANSYQTATTNEKLFF. CDR3 DNA: TGTGCCAACAGTTACCAGACAGCCACAACTAATGAAAAACTGTTTTTT.

The chain joins TRBV2 to TRBJ2-2; no firm D call. With 7 bases removed from V and 7 bases from J, the gap between germline ends came to 19 bases. Germline lookup yields CDR1 SNHLY and CDR2 FYNNEI. The CDR3 has 15 amino acids. The CDR3 DNA is TGTGCCAGCACGACGACGGCCCAGCTGCACGGGGAGCTGTTTTTT. Encoded protein: CASTTTAQLHGELFF.

The CDR3 protein is CASSSAGATYEQYF. In nucleotides, the CDR3 is TGTGCCAGCAGTTCAGCGGGGGCGACATACGAGCAGTACTTC. This chain uses TRBV6-2 or TRBV6-3 with TRBJ2-7; 8 bases are a match to TRBD2. CDR1 and CDR2 (germline): MNHEY, SVGEGT. CDR3 length equals 14 residues. Unmatched junction bases numbered 6, after V lost 4 bases and J lost 4 bases.

This clonotype was observed many times. The V and J genes are TRBV5-5 and TRBJ1-2; the match to TRBD1 covers 8 bases. The CDR3 is 14 residues long. V dropped 0 bases and J dropped 7; count of bases not matched to a gene: 5. Germline V lookup: CDR1 SGHKS, CDR2 YYEKEE (reference sequence). Here the CDR3 DNA reads TGTGCCAGCAGCTTGGGACAGGGGTCCTCTGGCTACACCTTC. It specifies CASSLGQGSSGYTF. Combining the CDR3 with reference TRBV5-5 and TRBJ1-2 gives the whole variable domain DAGVTQSPTHLIKTRGQQVTLRCSPISGHKSVSWYQQVLGQGPQFIFQYYEKEERGRGNFPDRFSARQFPNYSSELNVNALLLGDSALYLCASSLGQGSSGYTFGSGTRLTVV.

The genes are TRBV19 and TRBJ1-1; D possibly corresponds to TRBD1 (5 bases). The V and J ends lost 11 bases and 1 base respectively, with 44 bases between them. The CDR3 covers 23 residues. Germline V gene lookup returns CDR1 LNHDA and CDR2 SQIVND (reference sequence). The CDR3 nucleotides read TGTGCCGCTACTCCGGGGGACCGCGACGCGTCTCGTTTTGTGTTTGTGTGGAACACTGAAGCTTTCTTT. Its translation: CAATPGDRDASRFVFVWNTEAFF.

This clonotype came up once. One junction end disagrees with the germline gene, perhaps due to a read error. The rearrangement uses TRBV3-1 and TRBJ2-5; no firm D call. The CDR3 contains 14 residues. Per the germline V gene, CDR1 is LGHDT and CDR2 is YNNKEL (reference sequence). The CDR3 is CVSSQDLEGETQYF. DNA for the CDR3: TGTGTCAGCAGCCAAGATTTAGAAGGGGAGACCCAGTACTTC.

The V gene is TRBV27, the J gene TRBJ2-1, with no clear D. This CDR3 has 12 amino acids. V lost 8 bases, J lost 6 bases, and 11 bases lay in between. Germline values: CDR1 MNHEY, CDR2 SMNVEV (reference sequence). In DNA form, the CDR3 reads TGTGCCAGCGGGTATGACACCAATGAGCAGTTCTTC. Protein product: CASGYDTNEQFF.

This clonotype occurred a few times. The CDR3 loop reads CASTRQTKYF. The CDR3 coding sequence is TGCGCCAGCACCAGACAGACTAAGTACTTC. V usage is TRBV4-1 and J usage is TRBJ2-7; D may be TRBD1 or TRBD2 (5 bases each). The CDR3 has 10 residues. The V gene lost 7 bases and the J gene lost 11 bases, with 12 bases spanning the gap. CDR1 is MGHRA, CDR2 YSYEKL, per germline.

V is TRBV6-5 and J is TRBJ2-2; no clear D gene. V lost 4 bases, J lost 4 bases, and 10 bases lay in between. This CDR3 has 14 residues. The V gene's germline CDR1 is MNHEY and CDR2 SVGAGI. CDR3 coding DNA: TGTGCCAGCAGTTTACGGCGAAGCACCGGGGAGCTGTTTTTT. Translation gives CASSLRRSTGELFF.

V and J are TRBV6-5 and TRBJ1-1, with TRBD1 as a possible D gene (6 bases). The germline V gene has CDR1 MNHEY and CDR2 SVGAGI. The CDR3 extends over 13 amino acids. The V gene lost 2 bases and the J gene lost 5 bases, with 9 bases spanning the gap. The CDR3 DNA reads TGTGCCAGCAGTTACAGGGGGGAAACTGAAGCTTTCTTT. Translated: CASSYRGETEAFF.

This clonotype turned up a few times. The chain employs TRBV11-2 and TRBJ2-7; the D gene is possibly TRBD1 (5 bases). The germline V gene has CDR1 SGHAT and CDR2 FQNNGV. V was clipped by 3 bases and J by 2 bases, with 8 bases between them. The CDR3 spans 13 residues. Here the CDR3 reads CASSFGQAYEQYF. CDR3 coding DNA: TGTGCCAGCAGCTTTGGACAAGCCTACGAGCAGTACTTC.

This clonotype was detected many times. The CDR3 loop is CASSQQPTGTVGETQYF. CDR3 coding DNA: TGCGCCAGCAGCCAGCAACCAACAGGGACGGTCGGGGAGACCCAGTACTTC. The chain is built from TRBV4-1 and TRBJ2-5; D possibly corresponds to TRBD1 (6 bases). The CDR3 totals 17 residues. Germline CDR1 is MGHRA and CDR2 is YSYEKL. V lost 3 bases, J lost 5 bases, and 22 bases lay in between.

This clonotype was recorded a few times. The chain carries TRBV4-2 and TRBJ2-2; 7 bases agree with TRBD2. This CDR3 region has 17 residues. Per germline, CDR1 LGHNA and CDR2 YNFKEQ. V gave up 1 base and J gave up 1 base; unmatched junction bases: 6. The CDR3 sequence: CASSQGSAGENTGELFF. CDR3 nucleotide sequence: TGTGCCAGCAGCCAAGGTAGTGCGGGGGAGAACACCGGGGAGCTGTTTTTT.

The chain combines TRBV25-1 with TRBJ2-3; the D gene is possibly TRBD2 (7 bases). V lost 1 base and J lost 0, with 14 bases in between. Per germline, CDR1 MGHDK and CDR2 SYGVNS. The CDR3 extends over 17 amino acids. The CDR3 DNA sequence: TGTGCCAGCAGTGAATGGGTGGGGGGGCCGAGCACAGATACGCAGTATTTT. Translation gives CASSEWVGGPSTDTQYF.

This clonotype has just a few counts. The chain carries TRBV7-8 and TRBJ2-1; tentative D call: TRBD1 (6 bases). Looked up from germline, CDR1 is SGHVS and CDR2 is FQNEAQ. The CDR3 contains 15 residues. The germline V and J ends were trimmed by 5 bases and 8 bases, with 19 bases remaining between them. The CDR3 is CASSPVPSTGHEQFF. CDR3 in DNA: TGTGCCAGCAGCCCAGTACCTAGCACAGGGCATGAGCAGTTCTTC.

The chain uses TRBV27 and TRBJ2-3, with TRBD1 as a possible D gene (5 bases). Germline V gives CDR1 MNHEY, CDR2 SMNVEV (reference sequence). This CDR3 spans 14 amino acids. V was trimmed by 6 bases and J by 7 bases, leaving 17 bases between them. CDR3 sequence reads: CASSLQGAGHTQYF. CDR3 DNA sequence: TGTGCCAGCAGCCTCCAGGGTGCAGGGCATACGCAGTATTTT.

This clonotype has a handful of counts. This chain links TRBV18 with TRBJ2-1, with 7 bases fitting TRBD1. From germline, CDR1 is KGHSH and CDR2 LQKENI. The CDR3 is 15 amino acids. The V gene end was trimmed by 3 bases and the J gene end by 8 bases; junction bases not matched to a gene: 10. CDR3 DNA: TGTGCCAGCTCACCTACAGGGGCCCCTCCCCATGAGCAGTTCTTC. Amino acids: CASSPTGAPPHEQFF. The full variable domain, with the rest looked up from reference TRBV18 and TRBJ2-1, is NAGVMQNPRHLVRRRGQEARLRCSPMKGHSHVYWYRQLPEEGLKFMVYLQKENIIDESGMPKERFSAEFPKEGPSILRIQQVVRGDSAAYFCASSPTGAPPHEQFFGPGTRLTVL.

This clonotype came up a few times. The rearrangement links TRBV7-9 to TRBJ2-1, with 14 bases matching TRBD2. V lost 5 bases and J lost 5; bases outside the gene matches: 2. The length of the CDR3 is 15 residues. Germline lookup yields CDR1 SEHNR and CDR2 FQNEAQ (reference sequence). CDR3 in amino acids: CASSQGLAGDNEQFF. CDR3 sequence (DNA): TGTGCCAGCAGCCAGGGACTAGCGGGGGACAATGAGCAGTTCTTC.

This chain connects TRBV2 to TRBJ2-3; D is undetermined. The CDR3 spans 11 residues. CDR1 and CDR2 (germline): SNHLY, FYNNEI. V shed 4 bases and J shed 5 bases, with 4 bases lying between them. CDR3 nucleotides: TGTGCCAGCAGTGGAGGAGATACGCAGTATTTT. It is translated as CASSGGDTQYF.

This clonotype was seen at least ten times. The chain uses TRBV7-9 and TRBJ2-2, with a possible D match to TRBD2 (6 bases). The CDR3 has 14 amino acids. V dropped 3 bases and J dropped 6 bases, with 11 bases sitting between them. The germline V gene encodes CDR1 SEHNR and CDR2 FQNEAQ (reference sequence). Here the CDR3 reads CASSFRRESGELFF. In nucleotides, the CDR3 is TGTGCCAGCAGCTTTCGGAGGGAGTCCGGGGAGCTGTTTTTT.

In its sample, this clonotype was seen a few times. The rearrangement uses TRBV7-9 and TRBJ2-2; TRBD1 might be the D (5 bases). Germline V gene lookup returns CDR1 SEHNR and CDR2 FQNEAQ (reference sequence). The CDR3 length is 14 residues. With 2 bases removed from V and 7 bases from J, the gap between germline ends came to 11 bases. Written as DNA, the CDR3 is TGTGCCAGCAGCTTAATACTGACAGACGGGGAGCTGTTTTTT. Protein: CASSLILTDGELFF.

This chain links TRBV4-3 with TRBJ2-1, with 10 bases lining up with TRBD2. Unmatched junction bases numbered 4, after V lost 2 bases and J lost 6 bases. The CDR3 is 15 amino acids. From germline, CDR1 is LGHNA and CDR2 YSLEER. The CDR3 coding sequence is TGCGCCAGCAGCCAAAAGCTAGCGGGGGCCAATGAGCAGTTCTTC. This codes for CASSQKLAGANEQFF.